This TCR beta chain was captured in a study of vaccination effects on CD4 cells after COVID-19. The CDR3 covers 20 residues. V was clipped by 1 base and J by 0 bases, with 23 bases between them. In germline, CDR1 is SGHRS, CDR2 YFSETQ. Libraries were prepared by immunoSEQ multiplex PCR; TCRdb keeps only in-frame clonotypes and omits some of them. The sample shows about 73,000 clones, around 76% of them seen only once. Note on this clone: Its antigen is unidentified.

ViraFEST used viral peptide pools to expand antigen-specific CD4+ T cells before sequencing. Following 10 days of culture, CD4+ T cells were isolated. Vaccine recipients lacked prior SARS-CoV-2 infection and had negative nucleocapsid antibodies. Here the sequenced sample was CD4+ T cells from PBMCs cultured with SARS-CoV-2 spike peptides, taken before COVID-19 vaccination. This rearrangement joins TRBV5-1 to TRBJ2-4; D might be TRBD2 (5 bases). The source is a human donor who received a COVID-19 vaccine. This chain's CDR3 is CASSLPQSSGSTLAKNIQYF. For the CDR3, the DNA is TGCGCCAGCAGCTTGCCACAATCGTCGGGGTCAACCCTAGCCAAAAACATTCAGTACTTC.